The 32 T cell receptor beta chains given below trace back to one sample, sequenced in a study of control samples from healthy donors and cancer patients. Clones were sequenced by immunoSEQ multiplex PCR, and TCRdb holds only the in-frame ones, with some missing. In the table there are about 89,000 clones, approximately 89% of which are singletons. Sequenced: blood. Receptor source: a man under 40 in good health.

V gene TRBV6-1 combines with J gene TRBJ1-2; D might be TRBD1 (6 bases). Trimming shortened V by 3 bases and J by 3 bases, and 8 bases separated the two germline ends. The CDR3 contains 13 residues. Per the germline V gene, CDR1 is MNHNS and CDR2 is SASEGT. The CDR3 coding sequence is TGTGCCAGCAGTGATCAGGGGTACTATGGCTACACCTTC. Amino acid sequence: CASSDQGYYGYTF.

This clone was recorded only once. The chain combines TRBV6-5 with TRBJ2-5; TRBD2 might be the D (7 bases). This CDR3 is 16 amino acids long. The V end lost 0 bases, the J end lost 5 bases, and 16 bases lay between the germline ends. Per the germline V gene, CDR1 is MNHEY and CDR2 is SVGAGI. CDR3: CASSYSLAGARETQYF. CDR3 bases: TGTGCCAGCAGTTACTCCCTCGCGGGGGCTCGGGAGACCCAGTACTTC.

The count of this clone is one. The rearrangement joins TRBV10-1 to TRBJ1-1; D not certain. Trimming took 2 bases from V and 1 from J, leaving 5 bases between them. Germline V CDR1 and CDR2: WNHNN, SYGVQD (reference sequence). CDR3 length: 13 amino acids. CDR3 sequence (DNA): TGCGCCAGCAGTGAGCGGCCGAACACTGAAGCTTTCTTT. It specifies CASSERPNTEAFF.

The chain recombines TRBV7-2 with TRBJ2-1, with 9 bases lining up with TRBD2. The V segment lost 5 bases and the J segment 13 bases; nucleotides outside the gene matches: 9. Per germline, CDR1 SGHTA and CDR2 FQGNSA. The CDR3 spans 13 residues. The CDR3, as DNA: TGTGCCAGCAGCCTTGAGCGGGGGGCCCTACAGTTCTTC. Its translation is CASSLERGALQFF. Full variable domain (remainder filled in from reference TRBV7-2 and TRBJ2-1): GAGVSQSPSNKVTEKGKDVELRCDPISGHTALYWYRQSLGQGLEFLIYFQGNSAPDKSGLPSDRFSAERTGGSVSTLTIQRTQQEDSAVYLCASSLERGALQFFGPGTRLTVL.

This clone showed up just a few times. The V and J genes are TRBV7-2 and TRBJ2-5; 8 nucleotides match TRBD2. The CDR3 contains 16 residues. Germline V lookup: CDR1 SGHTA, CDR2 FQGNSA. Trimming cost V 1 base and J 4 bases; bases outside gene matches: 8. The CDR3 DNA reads TGTGCCAGCAGCTTAGAATCGGGAGGGTATGGAGAGACCCAGTACTTC. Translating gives CASSLESGGYGETQYF.

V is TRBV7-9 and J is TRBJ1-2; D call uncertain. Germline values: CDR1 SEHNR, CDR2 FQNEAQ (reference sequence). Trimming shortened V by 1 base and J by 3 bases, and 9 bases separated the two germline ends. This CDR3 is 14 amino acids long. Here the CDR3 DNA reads TGTGCCAGCAGCTTAGATTGGCTTTACTATGGCTACACCTTC. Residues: CASSLDWLYYGYTF.

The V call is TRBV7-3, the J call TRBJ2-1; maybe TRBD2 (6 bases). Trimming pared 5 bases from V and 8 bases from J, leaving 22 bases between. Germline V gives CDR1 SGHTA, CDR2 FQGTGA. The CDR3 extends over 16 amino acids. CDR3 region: CASSRHGGRGLHEQFF. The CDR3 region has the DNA TGTGCCAGCAGCCGTCATGGAGGACGGGGGTTGCATGAGCAGTTCTTC.

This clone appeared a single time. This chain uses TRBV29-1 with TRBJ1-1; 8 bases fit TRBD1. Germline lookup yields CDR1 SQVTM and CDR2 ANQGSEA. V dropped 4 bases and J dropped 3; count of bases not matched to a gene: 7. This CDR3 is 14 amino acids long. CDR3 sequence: CSVAAGGDHTEAFF. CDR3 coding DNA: TGCAGCGTTGCGGCAGGGGGCGATCACACTGAAGCTTTCTTT.

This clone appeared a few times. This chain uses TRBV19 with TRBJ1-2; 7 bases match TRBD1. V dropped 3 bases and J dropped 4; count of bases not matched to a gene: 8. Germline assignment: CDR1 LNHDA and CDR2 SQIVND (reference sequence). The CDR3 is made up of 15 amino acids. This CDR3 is CASSIPWTGPYGYTF. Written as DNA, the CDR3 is TGTGCCAGTAGTATCCCCTGGACAGGACCCTATGGCTACACCTTC.

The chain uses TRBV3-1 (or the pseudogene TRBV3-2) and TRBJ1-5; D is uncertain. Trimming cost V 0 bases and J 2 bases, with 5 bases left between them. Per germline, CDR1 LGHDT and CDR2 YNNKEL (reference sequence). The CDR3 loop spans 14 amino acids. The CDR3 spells CASSQDNRNQPQHF. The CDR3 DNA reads TGTGCCAGCAGCCAAGATAACCGCAATCAGCCCCAGCATTTT.

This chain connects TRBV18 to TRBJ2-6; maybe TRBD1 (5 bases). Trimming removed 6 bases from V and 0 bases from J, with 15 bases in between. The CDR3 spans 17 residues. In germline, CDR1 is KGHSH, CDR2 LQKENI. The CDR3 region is CASSRSTDSSGANVLTF. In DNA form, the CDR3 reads TGTGCCAGCTCCCGCTCTACAGACAGCTCTGGGGCCAACGTCCTGACTTTC. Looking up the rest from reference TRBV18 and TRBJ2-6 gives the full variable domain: NAGVMQNPRHLVRRRGQEARLRCSPMKGHSHVYWYRQLPEEGLKFMVYLQKENIIDESGMPKERFSAEFPKEGPSILRIQQVVRGDSAAYFCASSRSTDSSGANVLTFGAGSRLTVL.

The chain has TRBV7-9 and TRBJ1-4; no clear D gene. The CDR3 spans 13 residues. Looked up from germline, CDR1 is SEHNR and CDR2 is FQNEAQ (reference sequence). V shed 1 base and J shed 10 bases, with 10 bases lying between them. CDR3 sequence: CASSLGVGGKLFF. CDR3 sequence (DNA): TGTGCCAGCAGCTTAGGAGTCGGAGGAAAACTGTTTTTT.

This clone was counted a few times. CDR3 DNA: TGTGCCTGGAGTGTAGGGGCAGACAATCAGCCCCAGCATTTT. This encodes CAWSVGADNQPQHF. The rearrangement joins TRBV30 to TRBJ1-5; the D gene is possibly TRBD1 (5 bases). The germline gives CDR1 GTSNPN, CDR2 SVGIG (reference sequence). With 0 bases removed from V and 3 bases from J, the gap between germline ends came to 9 bases. The CDR3 runs to 14 residues.

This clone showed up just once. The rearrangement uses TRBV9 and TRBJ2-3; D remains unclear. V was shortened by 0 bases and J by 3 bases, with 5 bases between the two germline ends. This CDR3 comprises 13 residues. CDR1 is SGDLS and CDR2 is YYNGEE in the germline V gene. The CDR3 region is CASSVGPTDTQYF. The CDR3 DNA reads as TGTGCCAGCAGCGTAGGGCCTACAGATACGCAGTATTTT. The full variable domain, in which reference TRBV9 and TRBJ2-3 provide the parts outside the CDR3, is DSGVTQTPKHLITATGQRVTLRCSPRSGDLSVYWYQQSLDQGLQFLIQYYNGEERAKGNILERFSAQQFPDLHSELNLSSLELGDSALYFCASSVGPTDTQYFGPGTRLTVL.

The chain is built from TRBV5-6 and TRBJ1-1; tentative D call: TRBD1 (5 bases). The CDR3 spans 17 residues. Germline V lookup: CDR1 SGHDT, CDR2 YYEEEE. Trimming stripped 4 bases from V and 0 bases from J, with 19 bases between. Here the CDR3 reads CASSRGVAGRLNTEAFF. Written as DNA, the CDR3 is TGTGCCAGCAGCAGGGGTGTGGCAGGGAGGTTGAACACTGAAGCTTTCTTT.

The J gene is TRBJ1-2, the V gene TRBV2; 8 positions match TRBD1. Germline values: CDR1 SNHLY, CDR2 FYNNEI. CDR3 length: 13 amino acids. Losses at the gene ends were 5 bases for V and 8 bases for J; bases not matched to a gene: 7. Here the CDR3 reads CASSQQGGGGYTF. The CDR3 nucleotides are TGTGCCAGCAGTCAACAGGGGGGCGGGGGCTACACCTTC.

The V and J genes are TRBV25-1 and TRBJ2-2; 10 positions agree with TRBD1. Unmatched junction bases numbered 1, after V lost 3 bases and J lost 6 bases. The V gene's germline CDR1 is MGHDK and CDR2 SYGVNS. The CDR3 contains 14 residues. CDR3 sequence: CASSEDRGAGELFF. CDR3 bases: TGTGCCAGCAGTGAGGACAGGGGGGCCGGGGAGCTGTTTTTT.

CDR3 sequence reads: CASRGQGYEQYV. The CDR3 nucleotides are TGTGCCAGCAGGGGACAGGGTTACGAGCAGTACGTC. V gene TRBV11-2 combines with J gene TRBJ2-7; 9 bases are a match to TRBD1. With 6 bases clipped from V and 4 bases from J, the junction kept 1 base outside the gene matches. The CDR3 runs 12 residues. Germline values: CDR1 SGHAT, CDR2 FQNNGV.

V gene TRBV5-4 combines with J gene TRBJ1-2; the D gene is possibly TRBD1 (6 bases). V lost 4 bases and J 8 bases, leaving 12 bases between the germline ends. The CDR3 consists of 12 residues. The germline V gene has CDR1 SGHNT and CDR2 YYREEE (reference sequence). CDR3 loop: CASSQGPGGYTF. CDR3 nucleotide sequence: TGTGCCAGCAGCCAGGGGCCGGGAGGCTACACCTTC.

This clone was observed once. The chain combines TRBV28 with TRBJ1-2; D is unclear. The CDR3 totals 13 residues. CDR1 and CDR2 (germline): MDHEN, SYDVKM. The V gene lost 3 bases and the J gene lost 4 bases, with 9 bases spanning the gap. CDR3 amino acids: CASSLVRVYGYTF. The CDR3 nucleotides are TGTGCCAGCAGTTTGGTTCGGGTCTATGGCTACACCTTC.

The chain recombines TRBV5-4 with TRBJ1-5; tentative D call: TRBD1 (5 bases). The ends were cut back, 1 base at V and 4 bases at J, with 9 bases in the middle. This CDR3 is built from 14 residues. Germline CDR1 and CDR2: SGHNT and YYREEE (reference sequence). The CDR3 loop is CASSLSGSNQPQHF. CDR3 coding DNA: TGTGCCAGCAGCTTGTCAGGGTCTAATCAGCCCCAGCATTTT.

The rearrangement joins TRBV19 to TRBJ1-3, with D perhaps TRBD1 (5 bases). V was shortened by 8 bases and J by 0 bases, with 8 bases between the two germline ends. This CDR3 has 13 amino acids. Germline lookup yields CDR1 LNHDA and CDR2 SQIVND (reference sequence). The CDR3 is CASSTDSGNTIYF. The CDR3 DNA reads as TGTGCCAGTTCGACAGACTCTGGAAACACCATATATTTT.

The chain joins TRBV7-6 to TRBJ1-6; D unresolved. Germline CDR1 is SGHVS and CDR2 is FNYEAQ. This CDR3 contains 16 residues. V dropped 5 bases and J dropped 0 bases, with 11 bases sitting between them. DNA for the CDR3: TGTGCCAGCAGCCACCGTGGGAGCTCCTATAATTCACCCCTCCACTTT. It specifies CASSHRGSSYNSPLHF.

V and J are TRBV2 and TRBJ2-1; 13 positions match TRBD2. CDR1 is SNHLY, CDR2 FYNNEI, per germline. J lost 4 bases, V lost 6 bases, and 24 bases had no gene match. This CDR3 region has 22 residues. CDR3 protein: CASSEYRGRLAGGRTFYNEQFF. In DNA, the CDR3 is TGTGCCAGCAGCGAATATAGGGGTCGACTAGCGGGGGGCAGGACCTTTTACAATGAGCAGTTCTTC.

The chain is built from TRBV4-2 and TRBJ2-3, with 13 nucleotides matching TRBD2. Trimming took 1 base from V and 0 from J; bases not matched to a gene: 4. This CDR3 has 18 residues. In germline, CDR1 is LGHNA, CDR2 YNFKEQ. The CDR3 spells CASSQGLAGGPSTDTQYF. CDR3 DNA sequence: TGTGCCAGCAGCCAAGGACTAGCGGGGGGTCCTAGCACAGATACGCAGTATTTT.

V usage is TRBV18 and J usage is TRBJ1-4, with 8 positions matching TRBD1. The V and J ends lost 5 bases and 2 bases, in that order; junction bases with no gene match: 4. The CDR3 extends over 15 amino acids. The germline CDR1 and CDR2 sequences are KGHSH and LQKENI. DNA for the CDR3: TGTGCCAGCTCAGGTCGGACAGGGACTAATGAAAAACTGTTTTTT. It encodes CASSGRTGTNEKLFF.

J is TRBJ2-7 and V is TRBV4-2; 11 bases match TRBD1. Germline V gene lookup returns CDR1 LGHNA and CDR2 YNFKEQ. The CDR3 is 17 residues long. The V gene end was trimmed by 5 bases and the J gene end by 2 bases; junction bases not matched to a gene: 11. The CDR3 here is CASSALPAGQGAYEQYF. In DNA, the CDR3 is TGTGCCAGCAGCGCCTTACCCGCGGGACAGGGGGCCTACGAGCAGTACTTC.

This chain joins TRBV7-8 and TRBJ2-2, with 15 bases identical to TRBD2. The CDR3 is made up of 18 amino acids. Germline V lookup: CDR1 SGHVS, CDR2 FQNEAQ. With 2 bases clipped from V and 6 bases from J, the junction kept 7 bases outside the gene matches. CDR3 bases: TGTGCCAGCAGCTTAAGCGGACTAGCGGGGGGGCCGCCCGGGGAGCTGTTTTTT. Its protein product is CASSLSGLAGGPPGELFF.

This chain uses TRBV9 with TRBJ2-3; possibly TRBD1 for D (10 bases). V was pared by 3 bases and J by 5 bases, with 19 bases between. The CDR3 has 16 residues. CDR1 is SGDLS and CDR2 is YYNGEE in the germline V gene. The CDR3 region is CASSEASGDRGDTQYF. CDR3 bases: TGTGCCAGCAGCGAGGCTAGCGGGGACAGGGGAGATACGCAGTATTTT.

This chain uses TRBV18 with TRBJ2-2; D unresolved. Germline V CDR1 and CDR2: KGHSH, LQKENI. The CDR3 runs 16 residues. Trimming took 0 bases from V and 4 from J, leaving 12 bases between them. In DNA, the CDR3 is TGTGCCAGCTCACCACCCAACTGGCCCAGCACCGGGGAGCTGTTTTTT. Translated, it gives CASSPPNWPSTGELFF.

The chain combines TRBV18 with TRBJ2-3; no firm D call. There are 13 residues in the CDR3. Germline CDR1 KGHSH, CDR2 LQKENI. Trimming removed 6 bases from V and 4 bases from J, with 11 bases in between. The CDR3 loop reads CASSRGSPDTQYF. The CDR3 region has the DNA TGTGCCAGCTCTCGAGGCTCCCCAGATACGCAGTATTTT.

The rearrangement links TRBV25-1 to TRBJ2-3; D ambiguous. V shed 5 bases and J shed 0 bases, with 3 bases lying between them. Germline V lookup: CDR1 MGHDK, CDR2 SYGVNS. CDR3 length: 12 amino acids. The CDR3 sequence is CASSLSTDTQYF. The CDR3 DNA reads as TGTGCCAGCAGTCTTAGCACAGATACGCAGTATTTT.